A selection of T cell receptor beta chains follows, all from one sample in a study of shared clonotypes between healthy human individuals. Here immunoSEQ multiplex PCR was the method, and the copy in TCRdb shows in-frame clones only, minus some. The sample lists more than 1 million clones, 70% to 80% occurring once. The sample consisted of memory CD4+ T cells from PBMCs. These receptors were collected from a man younger than 35 in good health. Some clones in this sample may be carry-over from other donors' samples. Both conserved end residues are part of each CDR3. The order of the fields is D gene, clone size, J gene, V gene, CDR3 protein, CDR3 DNA. D genes are given only for firm matches. The size of a clone is reported for some rows only, either as once, few or many, or as a class for expanded clones.

D: .; size: few; J: TRBJ2-1; V: TRBV14; CDR3: CASSRAPGYNEQFF; DNA: TGTGCCAGCAGCCGAGCGCCAGGATACAATGAGCAGTTCTTC
D: TRBD1; size: .; J: TRBJ2-2; V: TRBV25-1; CDR3: CASSEEGDRWGRELFF; DNA: TGTGCCAGCAGCGAGGAAGGGGACAGATGGGGCCGGGAGCTGTTTTTT
D: .; size: once; J: TRBJ2-3; V: TRBV29-1; CDR3: CSVGSSADTQYF; DNA: TGCAGCGTCGGATCTAGCGCAGATACGCAGTATTTT
D: .; size: few; J: TRBJ2-7; V: TRBV2; CDR3: CASSEDPRVYEQYF; DNA: TGTGCCAGCAGCGAAGATCCCCGGGTCTACGAGCAGTACTTC
D: .; size: .; J: TRBJ1-1; V: TRBV18; CDR3: CASSSGATETEAFF; DNA: TGTGCCAGCTCATCAGGGGCTACGGAAACTGAAGCTTTCTTT
D: TRBD1; size: .; J: TRBJ2-1; V: TRBV28; CDR3: CASSPRDRDLNEQFF; DNA: TGTGCCAGCAGCCCCCGGGACAGGGACCTCAATGAGCAGTTCTTC
D: TRBD2; size: once; J: TRBJ2-7; V: TRBV5-4; CDR3: CASRPSLSGSFYEQYF; DNA: TGTGCCAGCAGGCCCTCCTTGAGCGGGAGTTTCTACGAGCAGTACTTC
D: TRBD1; size: few; J: TRBJ1-2; V: TRBV25-1; CDR3: CASRLNRGGYTF; DNA: TGTGCCAGCAGACTGAACAGGGGTGGCTACACCTTC
D: .; size: .; J: TRBJ2-1; V: TRBV11-2; CDR3: CASSSGGTTLF; DNA: TGTGCCAGCAGCTCAGGGGGGACTACCCTCTTC
D: TRBD2; size: .; J: TRBJ2-1; V: TRBV14; CDR3: CASSPLTSGRGYNEQFF; DNA: TGTGCCAGCAGCCCCCTAACTAGCGGGAGGGGGTACAATGAGCAGTTCTTC
D: .; size: few; J: TRBJ2-3; V: TRBV27; CDR3: CASSFWGADTQYF; DNA: TGTGCCAGCAGTTTTTGGGGCGCAGATACGCAGTATTTT
D: TRBD1; size: .; J: TRBJ1-2; V: TRBV6-6; CDR3: CASSYRDSYGYTF; DNA: TGTGCCAGCAGTTATCGGGACAGCTATGGCTACACCTTC
D: .; size: few; J: TRBJ2-7; V: TRBV7-8; CDR3: CASSQKRTSYEQYF; DNA: TGTGCCAGCAGTCAAAAACGGACTTCCTACGAGCAGTACTTC
D: .; size: .; J: TRBJ2-2; V: TRBV2; CDR3: CASTSSDTGELFF; DNA: TGTGCCAGCACTTCTAGCGACACCGGGGAGCTGTTTTTT
D: .; size: .; J: TRBJ2-2; V: TRBV11-3; CDR3: CASQTGNTGELFF; DNA: TGTGCCAGCCAAACAGGGAACACCGGGGAGCTGTTTTTT